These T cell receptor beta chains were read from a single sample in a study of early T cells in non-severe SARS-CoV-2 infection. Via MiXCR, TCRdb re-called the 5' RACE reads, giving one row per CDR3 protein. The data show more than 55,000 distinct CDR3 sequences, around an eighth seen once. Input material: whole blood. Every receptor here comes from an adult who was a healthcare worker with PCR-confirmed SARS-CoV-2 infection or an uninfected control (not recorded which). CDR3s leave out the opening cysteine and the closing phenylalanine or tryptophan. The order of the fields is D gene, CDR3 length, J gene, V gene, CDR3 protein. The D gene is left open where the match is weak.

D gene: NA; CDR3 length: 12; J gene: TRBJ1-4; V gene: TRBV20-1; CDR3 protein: SARAGGLKEKLF
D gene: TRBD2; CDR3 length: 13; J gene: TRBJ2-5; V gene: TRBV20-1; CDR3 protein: SARSASGSQETQY
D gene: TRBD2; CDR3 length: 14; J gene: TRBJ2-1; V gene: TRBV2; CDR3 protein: ASSEVGSGAYNEQF
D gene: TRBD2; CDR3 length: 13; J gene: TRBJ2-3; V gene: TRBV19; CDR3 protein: ASTPSGGITDTQY
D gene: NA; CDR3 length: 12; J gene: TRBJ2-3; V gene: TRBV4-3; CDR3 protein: ASSQDIGGDTQY
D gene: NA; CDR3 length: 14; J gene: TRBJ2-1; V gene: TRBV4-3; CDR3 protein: ASSQDLQNPYNEQF
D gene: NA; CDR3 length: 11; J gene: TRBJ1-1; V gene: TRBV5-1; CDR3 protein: ASRGQMNTEAF
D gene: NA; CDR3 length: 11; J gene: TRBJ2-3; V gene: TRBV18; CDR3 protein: ATNRVGTDTQY
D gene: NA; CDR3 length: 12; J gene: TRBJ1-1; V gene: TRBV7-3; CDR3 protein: ASSPAGTYTEAF
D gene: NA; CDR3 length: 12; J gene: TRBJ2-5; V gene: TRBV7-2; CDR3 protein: ASSLGTLQETQY
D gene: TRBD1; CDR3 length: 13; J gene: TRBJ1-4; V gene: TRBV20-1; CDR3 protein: SARDRGLTNEKLF
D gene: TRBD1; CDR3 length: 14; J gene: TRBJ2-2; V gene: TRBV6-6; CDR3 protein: ASRKDRGRFTGELF
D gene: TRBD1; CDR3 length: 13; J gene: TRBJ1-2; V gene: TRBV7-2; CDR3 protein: ASSLGTGLTYGYT
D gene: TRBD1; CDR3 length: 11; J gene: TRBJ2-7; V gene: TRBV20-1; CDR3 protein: SAAPRGQQEQY
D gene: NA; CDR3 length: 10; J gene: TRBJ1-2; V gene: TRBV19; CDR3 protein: ASSRDWDGYT
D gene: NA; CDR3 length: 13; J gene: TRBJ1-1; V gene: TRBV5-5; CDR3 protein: ASSLEGGWLTEAF
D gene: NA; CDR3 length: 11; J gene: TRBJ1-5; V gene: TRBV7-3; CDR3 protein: ASSLDGNQPQH
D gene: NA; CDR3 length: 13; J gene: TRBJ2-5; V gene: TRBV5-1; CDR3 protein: ASSATGMGQETQY
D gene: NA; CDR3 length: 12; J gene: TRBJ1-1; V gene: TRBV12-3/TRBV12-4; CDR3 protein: ASSFGGANTEAF
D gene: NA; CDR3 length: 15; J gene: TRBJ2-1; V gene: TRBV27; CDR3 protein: ASSFRAPLSGGDEQF
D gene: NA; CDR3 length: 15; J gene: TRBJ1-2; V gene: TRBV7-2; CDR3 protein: ASSRYRRDAYNYGYT
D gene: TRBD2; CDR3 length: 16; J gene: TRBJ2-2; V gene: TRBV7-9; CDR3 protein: ASSAPGGAGDSTGELF
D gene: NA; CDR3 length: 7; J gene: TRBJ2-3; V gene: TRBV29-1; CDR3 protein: SVEDTQY
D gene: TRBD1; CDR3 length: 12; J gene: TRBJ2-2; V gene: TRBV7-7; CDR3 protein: ASSFDRGTGELF
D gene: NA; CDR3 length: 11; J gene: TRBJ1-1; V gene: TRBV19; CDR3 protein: ASSTTANTEAF
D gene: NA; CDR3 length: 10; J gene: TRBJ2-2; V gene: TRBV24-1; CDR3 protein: APLAQSGELF
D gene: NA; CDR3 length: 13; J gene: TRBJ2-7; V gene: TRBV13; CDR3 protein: ASSPRGIRSYEQY
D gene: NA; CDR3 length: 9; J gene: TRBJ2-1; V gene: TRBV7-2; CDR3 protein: ASSLVLEQF
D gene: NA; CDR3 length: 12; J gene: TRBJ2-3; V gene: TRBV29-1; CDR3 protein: SVGGVTSTDTQY
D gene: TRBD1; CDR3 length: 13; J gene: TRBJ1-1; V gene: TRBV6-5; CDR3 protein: ASSYTGEGGTEAF
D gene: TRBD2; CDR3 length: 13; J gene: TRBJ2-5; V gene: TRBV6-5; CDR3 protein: ASSRLAGGKETQY
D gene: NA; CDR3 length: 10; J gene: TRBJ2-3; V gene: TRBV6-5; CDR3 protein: ASSSGQDTQY
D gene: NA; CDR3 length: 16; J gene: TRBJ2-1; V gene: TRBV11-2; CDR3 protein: ASSSDGLTSWSYNEQF